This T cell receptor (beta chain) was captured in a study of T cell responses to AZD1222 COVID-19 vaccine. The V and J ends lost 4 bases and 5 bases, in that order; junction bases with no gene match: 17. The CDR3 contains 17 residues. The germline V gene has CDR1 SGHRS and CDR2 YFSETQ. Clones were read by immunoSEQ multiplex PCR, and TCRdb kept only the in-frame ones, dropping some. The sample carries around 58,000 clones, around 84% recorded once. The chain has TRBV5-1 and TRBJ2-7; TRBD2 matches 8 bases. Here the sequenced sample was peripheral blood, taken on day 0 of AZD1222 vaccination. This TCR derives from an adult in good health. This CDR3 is CASSRTRFSGGSHEQYF. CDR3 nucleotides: TGCGCCAGCAGCCGAACCCGATTTTCGGGAGGGTCTCACGAGCAGTACTTC.